The clone carrying this TCR beta chain was observed at least ten times. The sample comes from a study of molecular identifiers for immune sequencing clone quantification. CDR3 length equals 12 residues. V lost 4 bases and J 7 bases, leaving 10 bases between the germline ends. Germline loops: CDR1 SEHNR, CDR2 FQNEAQ (reference sequence). TCRdb reprocessed the PCR reads via MiXCR and lists one record per CDR3 protein. The table shows hundreds of thousands of distinct CDR3 sequences, with about 25% occurring only once. The rearrangement links TRBV7-9 to TRBJ1-1; no clear D. This TCR was sampled from a human donor in good health. Some libraries in this study had Jurkat cell RNA spiked in. The sequenced sample was naive CD8+ T cells from blood, with Jurkat cell RNA spiked in. Subset reported: FACS-sorted CD8+CD4-CCR7+CD45RA+ naive T cells. In DNA form, the CDR3 reads TGTGCCAGCAGCTCCGGACGGCTTGAAGCTTTCTTT. Its protein is CASSSGRLEAFF.